The 10 T cell receptor beta chains below all came from one sample that was sequenced in a study of cytomegalovirus exposure and HLA in healthy donors. In the PCR, 60 Vbeta and 13 Jbeta primers were used. The repertoire was sequenced with immunoSEQ multiplex PCR; TCRdb's copy has only in-frame clones and lacks some. The sample lists around 150,000 clones; approximately 79% were seen once. What was sequenced was PBMCs. The source of these receptors is a woman aged 45-65 years in good health and CMV-seropositive.

The rearrangement uses TRBV16 and TRBJ2-3, with D tentatively TRBD1 (5 bases). Trimming cost V 4 bases and J 2 bases, with 13 bases left between them. CDR3 size: 15 residues. Germline V CDR1 and CDR2: KGHSY, FQNENV. This CDR3 is CASSRTQADTDTQYF. The CDR3 DNA sequence: TGTGCCAGCAGCCGGACACAAGCAGACACAGATACGCAGTATTTT.

A few counts support this clone. The V and J genes are TRBV18 and TRBJ1-1, with D maybe TRBD1 (6 bases). Per the germline V gene, CDR1 is KGHSH and CDR2 is LQKENI. The CDR3 has 16 residues. V lost 3 bases and J lost 0, with 14 bases in between. The CDR3 spells CASSPTGQGMNTEAFF. Here the CDR3 DNA reads TGTGCCAGCTCACCGACCGGGCAGGGGATGAACACTGAAGCTTTCTTT.

The chain carries TRBV4-2 and TRBJ2-7; the D gene is possibly TRBD1 (5 bases). Looked up from germline, CDR1 is LGHNA and CDR2 is YNFKEQ. Trimming removed 0 bases at V and 2 bases at J, with 8 bases between. The CDR3 totals 14 residues. In DNA form, the CDR3 reads TGTGCCAGCAGCCAAGATGACAGTACCTACGAGCAGTACTTC. Residues: CASSQDDSTYEQYF.

This clone was detected a few times. The CDR3 DNA reads as TGCGCCAGCAGGGGCGACAGAGAGACCCAGTACTTC. Protein product: CASRGDRETQYF. The V call is TRBV5-1, the J call TRBJ2-5; weak D call: TRBD1 (5 bases). Germline CDR1 SGHRS, CDR2 YFSETQ. The CDR3 has 12 residues. The V gene lost 5 bases and the J gene lost 4 bases, with 9 bases spanning the gap.

The table lists this clone with a few counts. The CDR3 region is CASSEGYRDRAYEQYF. DNA for the CDR3: TGTGCCAGCAGTGAAGGGTATAGGGACAGGGCCTACGAGCAGTACTTC. The gene calls are TRBV2 and TRBJ2-7; the match to TRBD1 covers 9 bases. From germline, CDR1 is SNHLY and CDR2 FYNNEI. The CDR3 extends over 16 amino acids. Unmatched junction bases numbered 6, after V lost 1 base and J lost 2 bases.

CDR3: CASSVSGTGRYNEQFF. CDR3 sequence (DNA): TGTGCCAGCAGTGTCTCCGGGACAGGGCGATACAATGAGCAGTTCTTC. The chain uses TRBV2 and TRBJ2-1; 9 bases are a match to TRBD1. With 4 bases clipped from V and 4 bases from J, the junction kept 8 bases outside the gene matches. CDR1 and CDR2 (germline): SNHLY, FYNNEI. This CDR3 comprises 16 residues.

J is TRBJ1-2 and V is TRBV18; 8 bases map to TRBD1. J lost 4 bases, V lost 6 bases, and 7 bases had no gene match. Germline V gene lookup returns CDR1 KGHSH and CDR2 LQKENI. The CDR3 covers 14 residues. CDR3 sequence reads: CASSTPDRGYGYTF. The DNA of the CDR3 is TGTGCCAGCTCCACCCCCGACAGGGGCTATGGCTACACCTTC.

The chain recombines TRBV2 with TRBJ2-5, with D possibly being TRBD1 (5 bases). The germline V gene encodes CDR1 SNHLY and CDR2 FYNNEI. This CDR3 region has 14 residues. The V gene lost 6 bases and the J gene lost 5 bases, with 16 bases spanning the gap. CDR3 sequence: CASRFVAAGETQYF. The DNA of the CDR3 is TGTGCCAGCAGGTTCGTTGCGGCAGGGGAGACCCAGTACTTC.

The V call is TRBV27, the J call TRBJ2-7; TRBD2 agrees at 8 bases. V lost 4 bases, J lost 2 bases, and 10 bases stayed unmatched. Germline CDR1 reads MNHEY; CDR2 reads SMNVEV (reference sequence). The CDR3 runs to 16 residues. This chain's CDR3 is CASSSILAAPAYEQYF. CDR3 bases: TGTGCCAGCAGTTCAATACTAGCGGCACCCGCCTACGAGCAGTACTTC.

The chain carries TRBV5-8 and TRBJ2-1; D is unresolved. Trimming removed 5 bases at V and 0 bases at J, with 9 bases between. Per the germline V gene, CDR1 is SGHTS and CDR2 is YDEGEE. The CDR3 totals 14 residues. As DNA, the CDR3 is TGTGCCAGCAGTGCGCTGAGCTCCTACAATGAGCAGTTCTTC. Protein product: CASSALSSYNEQFF.